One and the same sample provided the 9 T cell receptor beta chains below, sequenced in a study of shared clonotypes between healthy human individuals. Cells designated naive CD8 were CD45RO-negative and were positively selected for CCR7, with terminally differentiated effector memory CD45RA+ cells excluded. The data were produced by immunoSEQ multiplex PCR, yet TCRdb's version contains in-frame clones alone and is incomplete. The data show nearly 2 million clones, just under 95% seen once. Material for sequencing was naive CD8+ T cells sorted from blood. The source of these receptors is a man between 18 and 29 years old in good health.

The CDR3 sequence: CASSSGTELNQPQHF. The CDR3 region has the DNA TGTGCCAGCAGTTCCGGGACAGAGCTCAATCAGCCCCAGCATTTT. The chain employs TRBV28 and TRBJ1-5; 7 nucleotides match TRBD1. V was pared by 4 bases and J by 3 bases, with 6 bases of the junction left unmatched. CDR1 and CDR2 (germline): MDHEN, SYDVKM. There are 15 residues in the CDR3.

The CDR3 region has the DNA TGTGCCTGGAGTGCGTGGGACAGGGGGTCGGATGGAGAAAAACTGTTTTTT. It is translated as CAWSAWDRGSDGEKLFF. V and J are TRBV30 and TRBJ1-4; 11 bases fit TRBD1. This CDR3 spans 17 amino acids. Looked up from germline, CDR1 is GTSNPN and CDR2 is SVGIG (reference sequence). After removal of 1 base from V and 8 bases from J, the junction contained 12 bases not matched to a gene.

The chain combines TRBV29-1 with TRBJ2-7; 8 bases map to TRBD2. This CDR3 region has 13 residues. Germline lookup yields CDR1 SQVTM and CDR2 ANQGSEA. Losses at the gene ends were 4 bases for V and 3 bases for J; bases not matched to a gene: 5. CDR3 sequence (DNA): TGCAGCGTTGCGGGGGGGGAATTCTACGAGCAGTACTTC. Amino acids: CSVAGGEFYEQYF.

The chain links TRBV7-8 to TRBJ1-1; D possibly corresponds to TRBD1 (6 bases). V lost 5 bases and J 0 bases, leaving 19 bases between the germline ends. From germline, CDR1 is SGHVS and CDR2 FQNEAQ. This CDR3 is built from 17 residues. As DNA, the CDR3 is TGTGCCAGCAGCCTAGGGGGGGGCCCGCCGGTGAACACTGAAGCTTTCTTT. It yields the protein CASSLGGGPPVNTEAFF. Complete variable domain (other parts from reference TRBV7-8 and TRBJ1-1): GAGVSQSPRYKVAKRGQDVALRCDPISGHVSLFWYQQALGQGPEFLTYFQNEAQLDKSGLPSDRFFAERPEGSVSTLKIQRTQQEDSAVYLCASSLGGGPPVNTEAFFGQGTRLTVV.

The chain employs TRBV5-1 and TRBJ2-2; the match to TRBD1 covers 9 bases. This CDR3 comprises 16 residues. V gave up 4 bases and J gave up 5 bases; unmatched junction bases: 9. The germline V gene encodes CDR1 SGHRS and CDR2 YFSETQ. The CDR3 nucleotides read TGCGCCAGCAGCCCGTACAGGGGGCTGAGTACCGGGGAGCTGTTTTTT. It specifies CASSPYRGLSTGELFF.

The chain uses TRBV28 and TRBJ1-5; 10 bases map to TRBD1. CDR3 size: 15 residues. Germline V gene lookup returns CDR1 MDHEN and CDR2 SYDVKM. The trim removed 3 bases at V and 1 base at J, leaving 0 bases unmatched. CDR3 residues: CASSLGQGSNQPQHF. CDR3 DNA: TGTGCCAGCAGTTTGGGACAGGGGAGCAATCAGCCCCAGCATTTT.

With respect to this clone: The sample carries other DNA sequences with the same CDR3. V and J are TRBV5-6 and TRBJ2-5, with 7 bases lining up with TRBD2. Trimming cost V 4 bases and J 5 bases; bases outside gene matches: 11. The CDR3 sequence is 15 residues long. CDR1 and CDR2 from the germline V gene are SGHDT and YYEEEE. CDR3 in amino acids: CASSAVGGGVETQYF. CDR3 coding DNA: TGTGCCAGCAGCGCCGTTGGTGGGGGGGTCGAGACCCAGTACTTC.

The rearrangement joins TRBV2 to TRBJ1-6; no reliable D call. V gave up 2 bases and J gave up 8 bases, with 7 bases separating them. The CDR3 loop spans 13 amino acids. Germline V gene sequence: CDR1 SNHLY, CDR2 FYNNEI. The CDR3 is CASSEPGYSPLHF. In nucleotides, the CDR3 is TGTGCCAGCAGTGAACCGGGGTATTCACCCCTCCACTTT. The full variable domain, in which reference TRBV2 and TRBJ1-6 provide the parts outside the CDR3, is EPEVTQTPSHQVTQMGQEVILRCVPISNHLYFYWYRQILGQKVEFLVSFYNNEISEKSEIFDDQFSVERPDGSNFTLKIRSTKLEDSAMYFCASSEPGYSPLHFGNGTRLTVT.

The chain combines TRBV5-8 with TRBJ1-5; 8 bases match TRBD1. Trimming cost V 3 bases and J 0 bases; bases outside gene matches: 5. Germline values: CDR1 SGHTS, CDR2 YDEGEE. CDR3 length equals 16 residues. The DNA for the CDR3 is TGTGCCAGCAGCTCGCGGACAGGGTATAGCAATCAGCCCCAGCATTTT. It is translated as CASSSRTGYSNQPQHF.